A single sample gave rise to the 24 T cell receptor beta chains below, sequenced in a study of glioma-infiltrating T cells. Amplification of TCR alpha and beta CDR3 regions from RNA used iRepertoire nested multiplex PCR. TCRdb fed the multiplex PCR reads into MiXCR, producing one record per CDR3 protein. The sample holds about 130,000 distinct CDR3 sequences, roughly 24% seen once. The sequenced material came from glioma tissue, nonneoplastic brain tissue, or PBMCs (not recorded which). The receptors shown here come from a human donor with low-grade glioma or glioblastoma, undergoing nonglioma brain surgery, or in good health (not recorded which).

Notes on this clonotype: A much bigger clone sits one base away, suggesting this may be a read error. The rearrangement links TRBV11-2 to TRBJ1-5; 8 positions match TRBD1. Germline-derived CDR1 and CDR2 are SGHAT and FQNNGV. The CDR3 covers 17 residues. V shed 5 bases and J 3 bases; nucleotides not matched to a gene: 12. Here the CDR3 reads CASSREARQGTNQPQHF. DNA of the CDR3: TGTGCCAGCAGCCGTGAGGCGAGACAGGGGACCAATCAGCCCCAGCATTTT.

The gene calls are TRBV5-8 and TRBJ2-3; D unclear. The germline CDR1 and CDR2 sequences are SGHTS and YDEGEE. V lost 3 bases, J lost 2 bases, and 10 bases lay in between. The CDR3 covers 14 residues. Here the CDR3 DNA reads TGTGCCAGCAGCTCATGGGCCAACACAGATACGCAGTATTTT. Its protein is CASSSWANTDTQYF. Supplemented by reference TRBV5-8 and TRBJ2-3, the full variable domain reads EAGVTQSPTHLIKTRGQQATLRCSPISGHTSVYWYQQALGLGLQFLLWYDEGEERNRGNFPPRFSGRQFPNYSSELNVNALELEDSALYLCASSSWANTDTQYFGPGTRLTVL.

To note about this clonotype: A much larger clone lies a single base off, so this may be a read error. The chain is built from TRBV7-2 and TRBJ1-6, with D tentatively TRBD1 (5 bases). V was shortened by 4 bases and J by 7 bases, with 14 bases between the two germline ends. The CDR3 is made up of 15 amino acids. Germline V CDR1 and CDR2: SGHTA, FQGNSA. As DNA, the CDR3 is TGTGCCAGCAGCTCATCTCCAGGGCCCAATTCACCCCTCCACTTT. Amino acids: CASSSSPGPNSPLHF.

Concerning this clonotype itself: Being one base from a much bigger clone, this may be a read error. This chain joins TRBV7-8 and TRBJ2-5; D not resolved. The CDR3 loop spans 13 amino acids. Per the germline V gene, CDR1 is SGHVS and CDR2 is FQNEAQ. Written as DNA, the CDR3 is TGTGCCAGAAGCTTAATCTATCAAGAGACCCAGTACTTC. The encoded protein is CARSLIYQETQYF.

This clonotype was observed at least ten times. This chain joins TRBV20-1 and TRBJ2-5; the D gene is possibly TRBD1 (6 bases). Trimming took off 2 bases at V and 2 bases at J, with 12 bases between the two ends. The CDR3 extends over 14 amino acids. From germline, CDR1 is DFQATT and CDR2 SNEGSKA (reference sequence). CDR3 nucleotide sequence: TGCAGTGCTAGACAATGGGGGCTTCAAGAGACCCAGTACTTC. Its translation: CSARQWGLQETQYF.

There are many counts of this clonotype. This chain uses TRBV7-2 with TRBJ2-7, with 7 bases identical to TRBD2. Germline CDR1 and CDR2: SGHTA and FQGNSA. This CDR3 comprises 16 residues. The J segment lost 4 bases and the V segment lost 4 bases, leaving 13 bases of the junction unmatched. The CDR3 protein is CASSSQSGAGRYEQYF. The CDR3 DNA sequence: TGTGCCAGCAGCTCCCAAAGCGGGGCGGGGAGATACGAGCAGTACTTC.

There are many counts of this clonotype. V gene TRBV4-2 combines with J gene TRBJ2-3, with TRBD2 identical over 7 bases. The CDR3 contains 15 residues. Germline V gene data show CDR1 as LGHNA and CDR2 as YNFKEQ. J lost 2 bases, V lost 5 bases, and 7 bases had no gene match. The CDR3: CASSESGGATDTQYF. CDR3 nucleotides: TGTGCCAGCAGCGAGTCGGGAGGAGCCACAGATACGCAGTATTTT.

This clonotype occurred many times. The chain joins TRBV20-1 to TRBJ1-2; unclear D gene. This CDR3 has 13 residues. Germline V gene sequence: CDR1 DFQATT, CDR2 SNEGSKA (reference sequence). The V end was cut by 1 base, the J end by 1 base, with 7 bases between. CDR3 coding DNA: TGCAGTGCTAGAGGGTTAATTAACTATGGCTACACCTTC. Its protein product is CSARGLINYGYTF.

This clonotype was seen only a few times. The chain combines TRBV4-2 with TRBJ1-1, with D perhaps TRBD1 (5 bases). Germline V lookup: CDR1 LGHNA, CDR2 YNFKEQ. The V end was cut by 1 base, the J end by 5 bases, with 14 bases between. The CDR3 runs to 15 residues. The CDR3 is CASSQGDGGETEAFF. CDR3 coding DNA: TGTGCCAGCAGCCAAGGGGACGGAGGGGAAACTGAAGCTTTCTTT.

This clonotype came up a few times. The chain uses TRBV5-4 and TRBJ2-7, with 11 bases fitting TRBD1. With 3 bases clipped from V and 5 bases from J, the junction kept 4 bases outside the gene matches. This CDR3 contains 14 residues. Looked up from germline, CDR1 is SGHNT and CDR2 is YYREEE (reference sequence). DNA for the CDR3: TGTGCCAGCAGCTCGGACAGGGGGCGGGACGAGCAGTACTTC. It yields the protein CASSSDRGRDEQYF.

At least ten counts were recorded for this clonotype. The chain uses TRBV10-3 and TRBJ2-7; tentative D call: TRBD1 (5 bases). In germline, CDR1 is ENHRY, CDR2 SYGVKD. CDR3 length: 16 residues. Trimming took off 0 bases at V and 2 bases at J, with 14 bases between the two ends. CDR3 sequence: CAISESAGITPYEQYF. DNA for the CDR3: TGTGCCATCAGTGAGTCGGCAGGGATAACCCCCTACGAGCAGTACTTC.

This clonotype occurred many times. The chain links TRBV7-8 to TRBJ1-1; 9 bases match TRBD1. V dropped 5 bases and J dropped 8; count of bases not matched to a gene: 6. CDR3 length: 13 amino acids. The germline CDR1 and CDR2 sequences are SGHVS and FQNEAQ. The CDR3 sequence: CASSPTGGLEAFF. Here the CDR3 DNA reads TGTGCCAGCAGCCCCACAGGGGGCCTGGAAGCTTTCTTT. The full variable domain, with the rest looked up from reference TRBV7-8 and TRBJ1-1, is GAGVSQSPRYKVAKRGQDVALRCDPISGHVSLFWYQQALGQGPEFLTYFQNEAQLDKSGLPSDRFFAERPEGSVSTLKIQRTQQEDSAVYLCASSPTGGLEAFFGQGTRLTVV.

This clonotype has at least ten counts. The J gene is TRBJ2-5, the V gene TRBV4-3; perhaps TRBD1 as D (6 bases). This CDR3 spans 14 amino acids. The germline V and J ends were trimmed by 2 bases and 4 bases, with 11 bases remaining between them. Germline V gives CDR1 LGHNA, CDR2 YSLEER. The CDR3 DNA reads as TGCGCCAGCAGCCAATCCCAGGGGTCAGAGACCCAGTACTTC. Protein product: CASSQSQGSETQYF.

This clonotype was seen a few times. The CDR3 region has the DNA TGTGCTAGTGGTTTGGTACTATTCCCTAGCGGTCGGAACACCGGGGAGCTGTTTTTT. This sequence encodes CASGLVLFPSGRNTGELFF. This chain joins TRBV12-5 and TRBJ2-2; TRBD2 aligns across 7 bases. CDR1 and CDR2 (germline): LGHNT, FRNRAP. CDR3 length: 19 amino acids. V gave up 0 bases and J gave up 1 base; unmatched junction bases: 11.

This clonotype showed up many times. J is TRBJ2-7 and V is TRBV20-1, with D hard to call. In germline, CDR1 is DFQATT, CDR2 SNEGSKA (reference sequence). V was pared by 5 bases and J by 2 bases, with 13 bases between. This CDR3 is built from 13 residues. The CDR3 protein is CSAFHPIAYEQYF. In DNA, the CDR3 is TGCAGTGCTTTTCACCCCATCGCCTACGAGCAGTACTTC.

This clonotype has at least ten counts. The V gene is TRBV7-2, the J gene TRBJ2-3, with D hard to call. This CDR3 is 15 amino acids long. Looked up from germline, CDR1 is SGHTA and CDR2 is FQGNSA. V lost 3 bases and J lost 0, with 10 bases in between. DNA of the CDR3: TGTGCCAGCAGCTTGGGAAATCCGAGCACAGATACGCAGTATTTT. Amino acid sequence: CASSLGNPSTDTQYF.

This clonotype occurred a few times. The chain has TRBV6-4 and TRBJ2-1; 14 bases align to TRBD2. From germline, CDR1 is MRHNA and CDR2 SNTAGT. This CDR3 has 16 amino acids. J was trimmed by 7 bases and V by 5 bases; bases with no gene match: 7. The CDR3 DNA reads TGTGCCAGCAGTAAAACGGGGACTAGCGGGGGTAATGAGCAGTTCTTC. This codes for CASSKTGTSGGNEQFF.

This clonotype was picked up many times. The rearrangement uses TRBV4-1 and TRBJ1-5; perhaps TRBD1 as D (5 bases). Germline CDR1 is MGHRA and CDR2 is YSYEKL. Trimming took off 5 bases at V and 6 bases at J, with 17 bases between the two ends. This CDR3 has 15 residues. CDR3 nucleotide sequence: TGCGCCAGCAGCTCTTGGGACCGGGGAGGTCAGCCCCAGCATTTT. This sequence encodes CASSSWDRGGQPQHF.

This clonotype has more than one count but fewer than ten. Sequence at one end of the junction differs from germline and may be a read error. This chain connects TRBV27 to TRBJ2-3, with unresolved D. The CDR3 is made up of 16 amino acids. The germline V gene has CDR1 MNHEY and CDR2 SMNVEV (reference sequence). This CDR3 reads CASSLSQSDLTYTQYF. CDR3 nucleotide sequence: TGTGCCAGCAGTTTATCGCAGTCTGATCTCACATATACGCAGTATTTT.

The chain recombines TRBV12-3 or TRBV12-4 with TRBJ2-1; 8 bases match TRBD2. Trimming cost V 7 bases and J 2 bases; bases outside gene matches: 7. CDR3 size: 15 residues. Written as DNA, the CDR3 is TGTGCCAGCATACCGGGACTAGAGGCCTACAATGAGCAGTTCTTC. Protein: CASIPGLEAYNEQFF.

This clonotype appeared once. A much larger clone differs from this one at a single base, so this may be a read error. The genes are TRBV7-2 and TRBJ2-1; weak D call: TRBD2 (5 bases). The CDR3 has 11 amino acids. Germline V gene lookup returns CDR1 SGHTA and CDR2 FQGNSA. The CDR3 here is CASTDYNEQLF. Written as DNA, the CDR3 is TGTGCCAGCACCGACTACAATGAGCAGCTCTTC. Full variable domain (rest looked up from reference TRBV7-2 and TRBJ2-1): GAGVSQSPSNKVTEKGKDVELRCDPISGHTALYWYRQSLGQGLEFLIYFQGNSAPDKSGLPSDRFSAERTGGSVSTLTIQRTQQEDSAVYLCASTDYNEQLFGPGTRLTVL.

In this sample, this clonotype turned up many times. This chain links TRBV2 with TRBJ2-1, with 8 bases aligning to TRBD2. With V trimmed by 3 bases and J by 7 bases, 5 bases remained unmatched. The CDR3 runs to 14 residues. The germline CDR1 and CDR2 sequences are SNHLY and FYNNEI. CDR3 loop: CASSDPGLDNEQFF. In DNA form, the CDR3 reads TGTGCCAGCAGTGACCCGGGACTAGATAATGAGCAGTTCTTC.

This clonotype was seen only a few times. This chain links TRBV3-1 with TRBJ2-3; D may be TRBD2 (5 bases). Trimming removed 1 base at V and 7 bases at J, with 9 bases between. The V gene's germline CDR1 is LGHDT and CDR2 YNNKEL (reference sequence). This CDR3 comprises 13 residues. This chain's CDR3 is CASSQAAGNTQYF. In DNA form, the CDR3 reads TGTGCCAGCAGCCAAGCGGCGGGCAATACGCAGTATTTT.

Comments on this clonotype: A single base separates this from a much larger clone, so it may be a read error. V and J are TRBV18 and TRBJ2-5; 7 positions match TRBD2. Germline V lookup: CDR1 KGHSH, CDR2 LQKENI. This CDR3 contains 14 residues. The J segment lost 9 bases and the V segment lost 0 bases, leaving 7 bases of the junction unmatched. CDR3 loop: CASSPPTRGEAQYF. CDR3 sequence (DNA): TGTGCCAGCTCACCACCCACCCGGGGGGAGGCCCAGTACTTC.